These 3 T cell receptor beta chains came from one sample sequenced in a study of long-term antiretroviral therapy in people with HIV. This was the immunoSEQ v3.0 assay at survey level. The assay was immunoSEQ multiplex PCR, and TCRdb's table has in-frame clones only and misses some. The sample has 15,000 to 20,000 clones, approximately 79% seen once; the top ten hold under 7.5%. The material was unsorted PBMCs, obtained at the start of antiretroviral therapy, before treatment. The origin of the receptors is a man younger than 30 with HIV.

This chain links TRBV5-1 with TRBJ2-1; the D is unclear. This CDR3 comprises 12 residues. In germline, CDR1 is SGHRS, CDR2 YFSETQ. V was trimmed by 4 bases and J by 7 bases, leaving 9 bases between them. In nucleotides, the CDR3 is TGCGCCAGCAGCACCGAGAGGAATGAGCAGTTCTTC. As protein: CASSTERNEQFF.

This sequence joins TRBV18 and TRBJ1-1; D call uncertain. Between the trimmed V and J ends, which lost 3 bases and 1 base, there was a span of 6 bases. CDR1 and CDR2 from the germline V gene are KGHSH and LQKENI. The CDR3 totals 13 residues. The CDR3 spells CASSPITNTEAFF. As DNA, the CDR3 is TGTGCCAGCTCACCGATCACGAACACTGAAGCTTTCTTT.

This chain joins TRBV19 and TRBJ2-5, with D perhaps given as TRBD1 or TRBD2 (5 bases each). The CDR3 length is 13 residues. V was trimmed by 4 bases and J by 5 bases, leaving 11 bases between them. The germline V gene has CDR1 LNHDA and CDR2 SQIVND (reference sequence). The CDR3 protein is CASSTGDLETQYF. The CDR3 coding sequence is TGTGCCAGTAGTACCGGGGACCTGGAGACCCAGTACTTC.